The 13 T cell receptor beta chains below come from one sample, sequenced in a study of CD8+CD57+ T cells in acquired aplastic anemia. Patients chosen for sequencing had shown CD8+CD57+ cell expansion by flow cytometry. TCR beta VDJ and CDR3 profiles were obtained from a genomic DNA template. Each CDR3 protein gets one entry after TCRdb re-called the reads with MiXCR. In the table there are under 200,000 distinct CDR3 sequences, over 40% of which are singletons. Sequenced: sorted CD4+, CD8+, or CD8+CD57+ T cells (not recorded which) from PBMCs. The receptors originated from a human donor with aplastic anemia.

The sample holds many counts of this clonotype. The chain combines TRBV20-1 with TRBJ1-1; tentative D call: TRBD1 (6 bases). V lost 3 bases and J lost 1, with 15 bases in between. CDR3 size: 15 residues. CDR1 and CDR2 from the germline V gene are DFQATT and SNEGSKA (reference sequence). The CDR3 DNA follows: TGCAGTGCTAGGGTCAACGTGGGACAGAACACTGAAGCTTTCTTT. This gives the protein CSARVNVGQNTEAFF.

The gene calls are TRBV9 and TRBJ1-6; D is unclear. Deletions cut 4 bases from V and 10 bases from J, with 9 bases between. Germline assignment: CDR1 SGDLS and CDR2 YYNGEE. The CDR3 totals 12 residues. The CDR3 here is CASSPSSSPLHF. CDR3 in DNA: TGTGCCAGCAGCCCCTCATCCTCACCCCTCCACTTT.

The sample holds many counts of this clonotype. The chain combines TRBV14 with TRBJ1-6; no clear D. Germline V gene data show CDR1 as SGHDN and CDR2 as FVKESK. The CDR3 runs 14 residues. The V end lost 3 bases, the J end lost 5 bases, and 8 bases lay between the germline ends. The CDR3 sequence is CASSHPGHNSPLHF. CDR3 in DNA: TGTGCCAGCAGCCACCCGGGCCATAATTCACCCCTCCACTTT.

This clonotype was observed once. The J gene is TRBJ2-7, the V gene TRBV20-1; 8 bases match TRBD2. Germline V CDR1 and CDR2: DFQATT, SNEGSKA (reference sequence). This CDR3 has 13 amino acids. V shed 3 bases and J 5 bases; nucleotides not matched to a gene: 6. CDR3 DNA sequence: TGCAGTGCTAGCTTTAGCGGGGTCAACGAGCAGTACTTC. It yields the protein CSASFSGVNEQYF.

V and J are TRBV25-1 and TRBJ2-3, with TRBD2 identical over 7 bases. Germline V gives CDR1 MGHDK, CDR2 SYGVNS. The CDR3 contains 16 residues. J was trimmed by 6 bases and V by 4 bases; bases with no gene match: 13. CDR3: CASSALLAPMGDTQYF. CDR3 in DNA: TGTGCCAGCAGTGCCCTACTAGCGCCAATGGGGGATACGCAGTATTTT.

The chain employs TRBV7-9 and TRBJ2-1; no firm D call. Germline V gene sequence: CDR1 SEHNR, CDR2 FQNEAQ (reference sequence). Between the trimmed V and J ends, which lost 3 bases and 9 bases, there was a span of 3 bases. The CDR3 runs to 10 residues. CDR3 nucleotides: TGTGCCAGCAGCTTGGGTGAGCAGTTCTTC. Its protein is CASSLGEQFF.

This clonotype was seen only a few times. The CDR3 loop reads CASSLFRDRLYSNQPQHF. Written as DNA, the CDR3 is TGTGCCAGCAGTCTTTTCCGGGACCGCCTATACTCCAATCAGCCCCAGCATTTT. This chain uses TRBV6-1 with TRBJ1-5, with a weak D call TRBD1 (5 bases). V was cut by 5 bases and J by 3 bases, with 23 bases left in between. Looked up from germline, CDR1 is MNHNS and CDR2 is SASEGT. The CDR3 runs 18 residues.

This clonotype has a count of ten or more. The chain has TRBV5-1 and TRBJ2-5, with D maybe TRBD2 (6 bases). The CDR3 is 16 residues long. The V gene lost 5 bases and the J gene lost 5 bases, with 22 bases spanning the gap. CDR1 and CDR2 (germline): SGHRS, YFSETQ. In DNA form, the CDR3 reads TGCGCCAGCAGTGAGCCTGGAGGGCCGAGTGGGGAGACCCAGTACTTC. This encodes CASSEPGGPSGETQYF.

This clonotype was counted a single time. A read error is likely, as this CDR3 ends without the conserved phenylalanine or tryptophan. The J gene is TRBJ2-2, the V gene TRBV5-4; 9 bases map to TRBD2. Germline V gives CDR1 SGHNT, CDR2 YYREEE (reference sequence). The ends lost 0 bases at V and 7 bases at J; junction bases unmatched: 7. This CDR3 comprises 16 residues. DNA of the CDR3: TGTGCCAGCAGCTTGGCCCCGGGACTAGCTGGCGGGGAGCTGTTTCTT. This codes for CASSLAPGLAGGELFL.

This chain joins TRBV7-2 and TRBJ1-5, with D perhaps matching TRBD1 (6 bases). This CDR3 spans 14 amino acids. V lost 3 bases to trimming and J lost 6 bases, with 12 bases between them. Germline loops: CDR1 SGHTA, CDR2 FQGNSA. CDR3 loop: CTSSFGGQGQPQHF. The CDR3 coding sequence is TGTACCAGCAGCTTTGGGGGCCAGGGTCAGCCCCAGCATTTT.

The chain is built from TRBV6-1 and TRBJ2-1; 10 bases line up with TRBD2. Germline V gene lookup returns CDR1 MNHNS and CDR2 SASEGT. J was trimmed by 3 bases and V by 8 bases; bases with no gene match: 7. This CDR3 spans 15 amino acids. The CDR3 DNA is TGTGCCAGCGGATCACCTAGCGGGAGCTACAATGAGCAGTTCTTC. Translated: CASGSPSGSYNEQFF.

This clonotype was seen repeatedly, ten times or more. CDR3: CSAETGRVDTQYF. CDR3 DNA sequence: TGCAGTGCTGAAACGGGGAGGGTAGATACGCAGTATTTT. The chain combines TRBV20-1 with TRBJ2-3; TRBD2 matches 7 bases. Trimming took 5 bases from V and 5 from J; bases not matched to a gene: 7. CDR1 is DFQATT and CDR2 is SNEGSKA in the germline V gene (reference sequence). The CDR3 is 13 residues long.

V and J are TRBV20-1 and TRBJ2-7; D may match TRBD1 or TRBD2 (5 bases each). V dropped 3 bases and J dropped 7 bases, with 10 bases sitting between them. The CDR3 consists of 11 residues. Per germline, CDR1 DFQATT and CDR2 SNEGSKA (reference sequence). The CDR3, as DNA: TGCAGTGCTAGCCGGGGCGGGGAGCAGTACTTC. Encoded protein: CSASRGGEQYF.